This record covers a single T cell receptor beta chain. The antigen this receptor binds is unknown. The sample holds no much larger clone one base away, and base qualities are not on file. The data were taken from a study of blood T cells in healthy people across ages (dated by TCRdb to between 2014 and 2016). Regarding the complete study: Template switching captured roughly one uniquely barcoded TCR beta cDNA molecule per two T cells in model experiments. To avoid experimental bias, donors of different ages were spread randomly across the sequencing lanes. To track age-related changes in TCR beta repertoire diversity, the study relied on deep sequencing normalized with unique cDNA molecular identifiers. The study analyzed two additional independent replicas of 1 million unique cDNA reads from the same blood draw for two donors, one aged 18 to 29 and one aged 80 or older. Donors were grouped into four age groups: young (average 16 years), middle-aged (over 35), aged (62) and long-lived (just over 80).

Summary of the overall study and its limitations: Donor CMV infection status was unknown, potentially confounding age-related changes in expanded clonotypes. Observed TCR beta diversity per million T cells fell roughly linearly with age, and a significant reduction was already apparent by age roughly 41. Total diversity estimates from one million sequenced T cells were considered lower bounds and underestimates. Observed TCR beta diversity correlated strongly with the percentage of naive T cells measured by flow cytometry. Conclusive comparison of naive and antigen-experienced compartments was prevented by the profiling of bulk unsorted PBMCs. The long-lived group showed more naive CD4+ T cells, fewer expanded clones and increased TCR diversity than the aged group, suggesting age selection.

The donors were roughly 39 Caucasian individuals from Russia, aged about 6 to 100 years, who were systemically healthy. Approximately 9 milliliters of peripheral blood were collected from each donor into EDTA-treated Vacutainer tubes. PBMCs were isolated by Ficoll-Paque density-gradient centrifugation, with at least 7 million obtained per sample. Total RNA was extracted from PBMCs with Trizol reagent, with at least 6 micrograms obtained per sample. For every donor, an aliquot of PBMCs went through flow cytometry to measure the percentages of naive CD45RAhigh/CD27high T cells. The CDR3 numbers 15 residues from cysteine through phenylalanine. Only the CDR3 portion is preserved as DNA: 45 bases, with reading frame beginning at the first base. According to the germline V gene (reference sequence), CDR1 reads LGHDT and CDR2 reads YNNKEL. V loses 5 bases at its end and J loses 4 bases; junction bases beyond the gene matches: 4.

Library construction relied on 5' RACE. The sample was run on an Illumina HiSeq 2500. A second PCR of about 7 to 12 cycles was run with a J-beta primer mix and a sample-barcoded 5' primer. Each TCR beta cDNA molecule received a unique molecular identifier from a template-switch 5' adaptor carrying 12 random nucleotides. Each sample yielded at least 2.5 million CDR3-containing paired-end reads. First-strand cDNA was synthesized from all RNA with the Mint cDNA synthesis kit, primed by a TRBC-specific oligonucleotide. Following uracil-DNA glycosylase treatment, a first 18-cycle PCR with universal primers M1SS and BC2_uni_R was performed on all cDNA. In the paper's pipeline: Each sample was normalized by randomly selecting 1 million high-quality reads, each carrying a distinct molecular identifier. Reads sharing molecular identifiers were discarded rather than binned into consensus sequences. MiTCR, with a Q25 quality threshold and the strictest error-elimination algorithm, was used for CDR3 identification, clonotype clustering and error correction. Lower-bound total TCR beta diversity was estimated with a nonparametric unseen species model using Euler transformation. TCRdb handled the public reads itself, with Q25 trimming in fastp and clone calling in MiXCR, and kept productive beta chains. Here each entry gathers all rows of one CDR3 protein and keeps the most common genes and DNA. TCRdb, rather than the study authors, made the V and J calls. For this sample the table gives about a million distinct CDR3 sequences, of which 48% were detected only once. Jointly, the top ten make up under 15% of the sample.

This receptor chain uses TRBV3-1 and TRBJ1-6, and TRBD1 aligns with 8 junction nucleotides. This TCR came from a man aged 30 to 45 in good health. The specimen was blood. CDR3 protein: CASSATGAYNSPLHF. Here is the DNA: TGTGCCAGCAGCGCGACAGGGGCGTATAATTCACCCCTCCACTTT.